A selection of T cell receptor beta chains follows, all from one sample in a study of T-cell reconstitution after alpha-beta-depleted transplantation in children. In TCRdb, the PCR reads were re-called with MiXCR into one record per CDR3 protein. The sample lists 450,000 to 600,000 distinct CDR3 sequences, around 18% occurring once. Sequencing used PBMCs from the stem cell graft donor, obtained from the stem cell graft. Receptors originate from a human donor who donated a stem cell graft to a child with acute lymphoblastic leukemia. The CDR3 runs from the conserved cysteine through the conserved F or W. A D gene is named only where the DNA matches it firmly. Not every row has a clone size; where given, it reads once, few, many or a size class.

j_call | clone_size | d_call | v_call | cdr3_aa | cdr3_nt
TRBJ2-7 | few | . | TRBV4-2 | CASSQDYGASYEQYF | TGTGCCAGCAGCCAAGATTATGGCGCCTCCTACGAGCAGTACTTC
TRBJ2-3 | . | . | TRBV2 | CASRTAGYTDTQYF | TGTGCCAGCAGGACAGCAGGATACACAGATACGCAGTATTTT
TRBJ2-7 | . | . | TRBV7-2 | CASSWRGQYEQYF | TGTGCCAGCAGCTGGCGGGGACAGTACGAGCAGTACTTC
TRBJ2-5 | few | TRBD2 | TRBV7-8 | CASSHGLAGGLTKETQYF | TGTGCCAGCAGCCATGGACTAGCGGGAGGGCTTACGAAAGAGACCCAGTACTTC
TRBJ2-7 | . | TRBD1 | TRBV3-1 | CASSQDEPRDRVYEQYF | TGTGCCAGCAGCCAAGACGAACCCCGGGACAGGGTCTACGAGCAGTACTTC
TRBJ1-4 | . | . | TRBV5-1 | CASSGTGALATNEKLFF | TGCGCCAGCAGCGGGACCGGGGCCCTTGCAACTAATGAAAAACTGTTTTTT
TRBJ2-7 | . | . | TRBV3-1 | CASKGPAGKQYF | TGTGCCAGCAAAGGACCCGCAGGGAAGCAGTACTTC
TRBJ1-2 | . | . | TRBV13 | CASSFSTGRANYGYTF | TGTGCCAGCAGCTTCTCTACAGGGAGAGCTAACTATGGCTACACCTTC
TRBJ2-3 | . | TRBD2 | TRBV6-1 | CASRFSGRTFDTQYF | TGTGCCAGCAGGTTCAGCGGGAGGACCTTTGATACGCAGTATTTT
TRBJ2-1 | . | TRBD2 | TRBV4-1 | CASSHRSGTSGSRNEQFF | TGCGCCAGCAGCCACCGATCCGGGACTAGCGGGAGTAGGAATGAGCAGTTCTTC
TRBJ2-7 | . | TRBD1 | TRBV7-9 | CASSPPPGQDYEQYF | TGTGCCAGCAGCCCCCCCCCGGGACAGGACTACGAGCAGTACTTC